This TCR beta chain was sequenced during a study of cytomegalovirus exposure and HLA in healthy donors (dated by TCRdb to 2017 to 2019). Turning to the overall study: In an earlier analysis of approximately 640 of the donors, approximately 300 Gb of sequence data and some 100 million unique TCR beta sequences from about 179 million T cells were reported. About 320 gigabases of sequencing data and some 85 million unique TCR sequences were included in an early release covering several hundred HLA-typed donors. Of the roughly 400 genotyped donors, 80% to 90% were placed in the genetic ancestry cluster associated with self-reported Caucasian donors. The study was designed to test whether signatures of past pathogen exposure could be identified by cataloging public T cell receptors. The T cell repertoires of 670 or so subjects were profiled by immunosequencing and related to cytomegalovirus serostatus. Besides the first cohort of hundreds of subjects, a separate validation cohort made up of roughly 120 different subjects was used. To predict cytomegalovirus infection status, the study combined high-throughput TCR immunosequencing, statistical association of individual TCRs with disease status, and machine learning. In a later analysis, previously published TCR beta repertoires from several hundred donors were re-analyzed and high-resolution HLA genotyping was added so that TCR occurrence patterns could be studied. Rather than drawing on any new phenotypic data, the later analysis identified candidate immune exposures from TCR beta sequences and the way those sequences occurred across donors. An earlier analysis of several hundred of the donors applied high-throughput TCR beta sequencing to assess whether each TCR beta V gene segment acted as functional or pseudogenic. Donor age, sex, ethnicity and CMV serostatus were compiled alongside the repertoire data. Genome-wide SNP genotypes for about 65% of the roughly 700 donors were used in a later genetic analysis, which treated that subset as a discovery cohort. All discovery cohort repertoires had been generated using a single sequencing platform. Both class I and class II loci were covered by HLA typing, at four-digit resolution. The number of typed donors differed by locus: about 620-630 for A, B, C, DRB1 and DQB1; 500 to 550 for DQA1; 600 to 610 for DPA1; and some 450 for DPB1. Because of strong linkage in the cohort, four to six DR-DQ haplotypes were treated as single units for association and clustering. Among 350 to 400 genotyped donors of the cohort, an average of approximately 250,000 unique TCR beta nucleotide sequences were sequenced per donor, about a sixth of them non-productive.

Overall results and qualifications from the work: Most CMV-associated TCR beta chains appeared to be HLA-restricted in a later analysis, and the HLA associations seemed to be driven largely by CMV exposure. A few of the identified cytomegalovirus-associated TCR beta chains were confirmed in vitro to be specific for cytomegalovirus antigens. In this cohort, only TCR beta chains were sequenced, and detectable features were limited by the absence of alpha or paired-chain data. In a later analysis, several top co-occurrence clusters were reported to appear linked to parvovirus B19, influenza, CMV and Epstein-Barr virus. According to a later genetic analysis, donors in an Asian-associated ancestry cluster had fewer N-insertions in productive TCRs than the roughly 700-donor mean. Because counts were too low, seventeen rarely observed V segments, including chromosome 9 orphons, were excluded from the earlier analysis of several hundred of the donors. Across donors, most TCR sequences were observed very rarely, whereas some public TCRs were present in many individuals. The presence/absence analyses assumed that sequencing depth was roughly uniform across donors, and that assumption may not be true. A later analysis found that TCR association rates varied across HLA loci, with DRB1 alleles showing the most associated TCRs and HLA-C alleles the fewest. The 87-base-pair reads could not distinguish some IMGT-functional V segments, including TRBV6-2 and TRBV6-3, so those segments were excluded. CMV serostatus was the only immune exposure information available for the cohort. Cytomegalovirus status was reported to be diagnosed by the classifier with high specificity and sensitivity in both the original and validation cohorts. At a false discovery rate of 0.05, a later analysis linked 16,000 or so TCR beta sequences to specific HLA alleles. Because HLA typing was unavailable for some donors at each locus, only the typed subset was used in association tests. Broadly in line with IMGT annotations, most TCR beta V segments showed up in productive rearrangements about 87% or about 30% of the time in an earlier analysis of 450 to 600 of the donors. A group of highly shared sequence variants was considered likely to be a technical artifact of the sequencing pipeline. V-gene and J-gene trimming of TCR beta chains was associated with a missense DCLRE1C variant in a later genetic analysis, and the association was replicated in an independent cohort. A further reported finding was that TCR beta sequences accurately predicted the HLA-A and HLA-B alleles for most subjects in the first cohort. Linkage disequilibrium might explain the correlated functional status among segregating V segments, but an unknown experimental factor could not be excluded. A later analysis found that HLA-associated TCR beta chains were more clonally expanded and had lower generation probabilities than equally common non-associated chains. When HLA alleles, especially DR and DQ, strongly co-occurred, TCR associations were difficult to assign to individual alleles. It was suggested by the authors that the approach could potentially be generalized to other disease states and immunological phenotypes. The study gave a list of under 200 TCR beta chains associated with cytomegalovirus.

To prepare the library, the immunoSEQ multiplex PCR assay was applied. For the multiplex PCR, a mixture combining 60 forward primers for TCR Vbeta segments and 13 reverse primers for TCR Jbeta segments was used. A multiplex PCR assay on genomic DNA amplified the CDR3 region of rearranged TCR beta genes. The amplified TCR beta libraries were sequenced on the Illumina HiSeq System as 87-base-pair reads. The authors processed their data as follows. A later analysis counted about 82 million unique TCR beta chains across the 640 or so repertoires, and some 12 million of these chains were shared by at least two donors. A nearest-neighbor algorithm error-corrected the raw reads and collapsed the reads into unique sequences, merging closely related sequences to remove PCR and sequencing errors. To assign V, D and J gene segments, CDR3 sequences were aligned to IMGT reference sequences. For a sequence to be retained, a match of at least six nucleotides to both a V gene segment and a J gene segment was required. A rearrangement counted as productive if the CDR3 had no stop codons and remained in frame with V and J, and every other rearrangement counted as non-productive. CDR3 was defined according to IMGT convention as the region running from the second conserved V-encoded cysteine to the conserved J-encoded phenylalanine. The earlier analysis of approximately 500 of the donors excluded sequences that lacked an unambiguous match to a single V gene segment. An earlier analysis of a few hundred of the donors called V segments functional above 56.7% productive rearrangements and segregating when the between-donor standard deviation exceeded 5%. To diagnose cytomegalovirus status from the catalog of TCR beta chain sequences, a statistical classification framework was built. V and J gene assignment, in a later analysis, came from comparing TCR nucleotide sequences with IMGT/GENE-DB human TR gene sequences. In a later analysis, CDR3 sequences and most-parsimonious VDJ recombination scenarios were assigned using the TCRdist pipeline. In a later analysis, each TCR beta chain was defined by its CDR3 amino acid sequence together with its V-gene family, and reads without a unique V-gene family were excluded. To address suspected cross-contamination and a sequencing artifact, a later analysis removed around 600 highly shared, low-generation-probability nucleotide sequences. For each public chain, a later analysis derived a clonal expansion index from normalized ranks of inferred template counts within each repertoire. A later analysis computed generation probabilities with a VDJ recombination model fitted to out-of-frame rearrangements, and checked the results against IGoR. In a later analysis, TCR-TCR, TCR-HLA and TCR-CMV co-occurrence was scored with hypergeometric tests, and a repertoire-size bias correction was applied to TCR pairs. To estimate false discovery rates, a later analysis permuted the HLA or CMV assignments 20 times. In a later analysis, co-occurring TCRs were grouped using DBSCAN, and TCRdist sequence similarity was added for clustering within HLA-allele-positive subsets. Repertoires with fewer than 30,000 or more than 120,000 public chains were left out of co-occurrence clustering, as were a handful of repertoires with anomalous nucleotide sharing. Here the immuneACCESS table is served through TCRdb, limited to in-frame sequences with V and J called. Missing clones are a known gap in these copies; in checked studies unresolved V genes cover under half, and the rest lacks a known reason. V and J calls and clone size are copied from that table; D and trimming were computed from the DNA. For this sample the table gives roughly 180,000 clones, of which approximately 85% were detected only once. About 9.3% of the sample is taken by the ten largest.

The cohort was made up of roughly 670 healthy bone marrow donors. All cohort members were sampled while nominally healthy, although unrecorded immune exposures were likely present. The donor was CMV seropositive and was included in the group of 300 or so seropositive cohort members. A peripheral blood sample was collected from each donor, and TCR beta sequencing was performed on peripheral blood mononuclear cells. Genomic DNA extraction from the blood cell samples was performed with the Qiagen DNeasy Blood Extraction Kit. Worth noting for this clone: Its cognate antigen has yet to be identified. No base quality information exists; no much larger clone differs at one position.

Compared with germline, V lacks 4 bases and J lacks 5 bases; bases without a gene match: 12. The germline V gene encodes CDR1 SGHVS and CDR2 FNYEAQ. The CDR3 runs 16 amino acids, cysteine and phenylalanine included. Solely the CDR3 DNA is kept, with 48 bases framed from the first base. The receptor chain draws on TRBV7-6 and TRBJ2-5; 8 nucleotides in the junction match TRBD2. Sequencing was done on a sample of PBMCs. The clonotype was recovered from a young man in good health and CMV-seropositive. CDR3 region: CASSSSSGGRRETQYF. The DNA is as follows: TGTGCCAGCAGCTCGTCTTCGGGGGGGCGGCGGGAGACCCAGTACTTC.